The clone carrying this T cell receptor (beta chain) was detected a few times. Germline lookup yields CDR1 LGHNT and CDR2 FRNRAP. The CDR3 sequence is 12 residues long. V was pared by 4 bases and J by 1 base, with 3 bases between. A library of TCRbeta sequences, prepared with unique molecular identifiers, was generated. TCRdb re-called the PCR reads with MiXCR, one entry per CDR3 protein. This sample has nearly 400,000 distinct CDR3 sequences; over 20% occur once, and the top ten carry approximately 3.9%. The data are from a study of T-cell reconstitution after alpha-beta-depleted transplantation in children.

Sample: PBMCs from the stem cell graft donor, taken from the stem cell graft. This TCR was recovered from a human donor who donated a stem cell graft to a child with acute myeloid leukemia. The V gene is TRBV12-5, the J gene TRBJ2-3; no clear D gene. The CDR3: CASGYGTDTQYF. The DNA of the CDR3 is TGTGCTAGTGGTTACGGCACAGATACGCAGTATTTT. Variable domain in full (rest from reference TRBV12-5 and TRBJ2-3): DARVTQTPRHKVTEMGQEVTMRCQPILGHNTVFWYRQTMMQGLELLAYFRNRAPLDDSGMPKDRFSAEMPDATLATLKIQPSEPRDSAVYFCASGYGTDTQYFGPGTRLTVL.